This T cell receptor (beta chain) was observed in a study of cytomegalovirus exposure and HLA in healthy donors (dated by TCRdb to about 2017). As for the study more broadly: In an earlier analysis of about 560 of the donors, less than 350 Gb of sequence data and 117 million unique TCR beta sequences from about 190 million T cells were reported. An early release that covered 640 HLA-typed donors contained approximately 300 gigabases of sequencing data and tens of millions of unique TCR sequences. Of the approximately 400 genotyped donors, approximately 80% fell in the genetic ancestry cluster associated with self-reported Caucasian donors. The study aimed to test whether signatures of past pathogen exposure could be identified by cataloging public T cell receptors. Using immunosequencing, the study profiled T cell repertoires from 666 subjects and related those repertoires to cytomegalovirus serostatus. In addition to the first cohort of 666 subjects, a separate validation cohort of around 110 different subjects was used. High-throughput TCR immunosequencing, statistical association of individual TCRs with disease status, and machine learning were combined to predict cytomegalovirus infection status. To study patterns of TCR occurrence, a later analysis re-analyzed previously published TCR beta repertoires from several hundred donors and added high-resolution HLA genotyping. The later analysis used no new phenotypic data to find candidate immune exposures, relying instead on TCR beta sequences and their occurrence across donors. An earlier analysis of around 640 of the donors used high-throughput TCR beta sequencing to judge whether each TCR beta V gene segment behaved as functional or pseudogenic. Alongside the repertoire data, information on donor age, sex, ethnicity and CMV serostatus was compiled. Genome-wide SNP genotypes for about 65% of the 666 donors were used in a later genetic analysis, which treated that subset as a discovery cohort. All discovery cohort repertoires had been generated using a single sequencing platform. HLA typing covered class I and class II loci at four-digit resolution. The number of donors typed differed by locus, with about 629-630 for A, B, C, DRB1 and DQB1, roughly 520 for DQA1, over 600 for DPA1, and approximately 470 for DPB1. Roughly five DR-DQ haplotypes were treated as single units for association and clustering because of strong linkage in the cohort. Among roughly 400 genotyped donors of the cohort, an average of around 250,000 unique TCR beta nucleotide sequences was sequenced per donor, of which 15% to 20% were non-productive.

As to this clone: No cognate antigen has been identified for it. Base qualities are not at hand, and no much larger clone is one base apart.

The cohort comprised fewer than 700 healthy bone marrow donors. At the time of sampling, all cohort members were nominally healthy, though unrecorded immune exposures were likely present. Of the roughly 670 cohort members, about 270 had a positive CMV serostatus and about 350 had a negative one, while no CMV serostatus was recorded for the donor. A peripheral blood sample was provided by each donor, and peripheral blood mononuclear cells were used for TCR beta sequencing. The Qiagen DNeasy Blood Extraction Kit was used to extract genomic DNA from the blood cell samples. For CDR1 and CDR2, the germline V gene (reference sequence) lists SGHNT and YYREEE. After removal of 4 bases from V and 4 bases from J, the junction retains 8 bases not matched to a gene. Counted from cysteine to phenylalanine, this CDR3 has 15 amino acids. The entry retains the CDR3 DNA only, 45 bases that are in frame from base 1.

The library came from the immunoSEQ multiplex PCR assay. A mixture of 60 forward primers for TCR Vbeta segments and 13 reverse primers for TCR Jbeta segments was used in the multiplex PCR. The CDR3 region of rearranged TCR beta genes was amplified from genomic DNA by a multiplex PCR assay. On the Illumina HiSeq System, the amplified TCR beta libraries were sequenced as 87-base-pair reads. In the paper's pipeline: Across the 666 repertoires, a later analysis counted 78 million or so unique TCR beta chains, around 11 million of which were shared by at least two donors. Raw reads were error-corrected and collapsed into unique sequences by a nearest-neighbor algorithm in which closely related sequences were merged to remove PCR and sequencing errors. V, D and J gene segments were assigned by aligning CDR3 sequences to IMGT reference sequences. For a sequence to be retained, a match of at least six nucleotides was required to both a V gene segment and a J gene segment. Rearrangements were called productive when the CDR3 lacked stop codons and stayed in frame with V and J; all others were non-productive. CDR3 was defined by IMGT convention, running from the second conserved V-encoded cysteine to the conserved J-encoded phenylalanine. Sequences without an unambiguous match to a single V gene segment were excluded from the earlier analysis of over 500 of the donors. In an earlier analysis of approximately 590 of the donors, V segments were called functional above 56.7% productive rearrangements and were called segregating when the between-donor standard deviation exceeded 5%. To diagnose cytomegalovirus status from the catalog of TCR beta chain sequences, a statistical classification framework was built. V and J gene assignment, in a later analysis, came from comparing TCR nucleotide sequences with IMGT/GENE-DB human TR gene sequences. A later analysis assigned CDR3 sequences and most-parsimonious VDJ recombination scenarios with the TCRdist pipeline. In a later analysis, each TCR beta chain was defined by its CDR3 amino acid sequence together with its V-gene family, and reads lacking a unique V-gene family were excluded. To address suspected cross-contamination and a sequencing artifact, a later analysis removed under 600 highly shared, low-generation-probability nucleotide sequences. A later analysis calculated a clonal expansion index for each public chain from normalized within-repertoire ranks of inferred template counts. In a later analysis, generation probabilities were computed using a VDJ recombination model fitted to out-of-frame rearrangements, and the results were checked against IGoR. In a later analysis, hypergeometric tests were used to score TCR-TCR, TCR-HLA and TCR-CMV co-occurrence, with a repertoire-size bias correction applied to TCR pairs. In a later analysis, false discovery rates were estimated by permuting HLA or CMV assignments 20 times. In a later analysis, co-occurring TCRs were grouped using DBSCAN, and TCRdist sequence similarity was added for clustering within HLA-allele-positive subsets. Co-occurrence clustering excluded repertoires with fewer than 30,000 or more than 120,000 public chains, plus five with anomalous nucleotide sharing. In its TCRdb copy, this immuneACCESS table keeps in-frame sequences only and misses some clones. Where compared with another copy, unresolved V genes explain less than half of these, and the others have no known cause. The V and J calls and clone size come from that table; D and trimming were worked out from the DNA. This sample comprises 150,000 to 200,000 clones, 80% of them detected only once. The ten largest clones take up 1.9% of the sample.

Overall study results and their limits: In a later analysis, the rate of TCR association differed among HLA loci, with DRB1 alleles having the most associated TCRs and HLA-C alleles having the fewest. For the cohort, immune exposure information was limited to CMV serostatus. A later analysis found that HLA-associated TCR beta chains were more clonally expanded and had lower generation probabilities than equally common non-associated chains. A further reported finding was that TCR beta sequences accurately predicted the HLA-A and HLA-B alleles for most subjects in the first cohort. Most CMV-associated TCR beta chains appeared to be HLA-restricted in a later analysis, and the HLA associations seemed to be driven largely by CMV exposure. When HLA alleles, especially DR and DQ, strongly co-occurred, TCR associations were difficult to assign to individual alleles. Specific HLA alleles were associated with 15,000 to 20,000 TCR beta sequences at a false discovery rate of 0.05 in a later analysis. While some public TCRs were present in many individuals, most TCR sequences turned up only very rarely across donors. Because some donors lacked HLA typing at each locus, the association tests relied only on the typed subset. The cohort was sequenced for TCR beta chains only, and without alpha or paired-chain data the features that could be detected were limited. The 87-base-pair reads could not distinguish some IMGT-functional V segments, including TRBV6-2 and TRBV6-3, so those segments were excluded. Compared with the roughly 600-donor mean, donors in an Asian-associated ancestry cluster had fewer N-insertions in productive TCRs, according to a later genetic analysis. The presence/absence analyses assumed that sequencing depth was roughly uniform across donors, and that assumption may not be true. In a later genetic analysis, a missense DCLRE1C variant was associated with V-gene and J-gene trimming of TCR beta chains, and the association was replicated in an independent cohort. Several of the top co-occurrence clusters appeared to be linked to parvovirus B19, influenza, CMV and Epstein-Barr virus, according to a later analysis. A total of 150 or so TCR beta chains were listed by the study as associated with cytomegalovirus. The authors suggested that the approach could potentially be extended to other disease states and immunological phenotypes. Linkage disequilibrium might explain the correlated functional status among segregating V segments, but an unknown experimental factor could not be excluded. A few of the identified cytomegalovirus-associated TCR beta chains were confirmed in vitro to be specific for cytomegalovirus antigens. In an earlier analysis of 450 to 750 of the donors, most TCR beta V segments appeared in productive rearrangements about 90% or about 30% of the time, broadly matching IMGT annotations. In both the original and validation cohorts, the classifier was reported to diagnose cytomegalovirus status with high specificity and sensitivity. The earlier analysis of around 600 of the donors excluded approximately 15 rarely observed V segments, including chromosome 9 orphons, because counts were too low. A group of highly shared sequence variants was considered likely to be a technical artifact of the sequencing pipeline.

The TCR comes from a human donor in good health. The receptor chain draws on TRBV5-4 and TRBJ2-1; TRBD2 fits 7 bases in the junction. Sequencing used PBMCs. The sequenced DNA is TGTGCCAGCAGCCTCCCTAGCGGAGGTTACAATGAGCAGTTCTTC. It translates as CASSLPSGGYNEQFF. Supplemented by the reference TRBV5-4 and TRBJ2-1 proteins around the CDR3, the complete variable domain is ETGVTQSPTHLIKTRGQQVTLRCSSQSGHNTVSWYQQALGQGPQFIFQYYREEENGRGNFPPRFSGLQFPNYSSELNVNALELDDSALYLCASSLPSGGYNEQFFGPGTRLTVL.